Given below is one T cell receptor beta chain in context. The data belong to a study of blood T cell repertoires in COVID-19. For the study at large: There were acute and convalescent COVID-19 samples, and they came from the United States, Italy and Spain. T cells, B-cell-depleted T cells, or PBMCs supplied cDNA or gDNA.

This CDR3 contains 17 residues. CDR1 is SGHAT and CDR2 is FQNNGV in the germline V gene. Trimming removed 0 bases from V and 5 bases from J; junction bases left unmatched: 11. As handled by the study authors: Nucleated cell counts were estimated from reference gene primer amplification. Sequencing was performed with immunoSEQ multiplex PCR; in TCRdb, only in-frame clones are kept and a portion is missing. That table gives V, J and clone size, and the DNA gave D and trimming. The sample records around 300,000 clones, around 90% being singletons. This chain uses TRBV11-2 with TRBJ2-7; 9 bases map to TRBD1. The TCR originated in a man between 18 and 35 years old with active or convalescent COVID-19. Material: peripheral blood. The CDR3 region is CASSLDKAGQGRDEQYF. CDR3 DNA: TGTGCCAGCAGCTTAGATAAGGCCGGACAGGGGCGGGACGAGCAGTACTTC. The whole variable domain, filled in from reference TRBV11-2 and TRBJ2-7, reads EAGVAQSPRYKIIEKRQSVAFWCNPISGHATLYWYQQILGQGPKLLIQFQNNGVVDDSQLPKDRFSAERLKGVDSTLKIQPAKLEDSAVYLCASSLDKAGQGRDEQYFGPGTRLTVT.